This TCR beta chain was recovered during a study of blood T cell repertoires in COVID-19. The overall study: From T cells, B-cell-depleted T cells, or PBMCs came the material, which was cDNA or gDNA.

Measured with immunoSEQ multiplex PCR; TCRdb has only the in-frame clones, and not every one. The profile covers 250,000 to 350,000 clones, with around 89% appearing a single time and approximately 6.5% taken by the ten largest. Losses at the gene ends were 5 bases for V and 0 bases for J; bases not matched to a gene: 6. Germline V CDR1 and CDR2: SGHVS, FQNEAQ. CDR3 length equals 15 residues. Sequenced sample: peripheral blood. This clonotype originated in a man aged 18 to 30 who had recovered from COVID-19. V is TRBV7-8 and J is TRBJ2-7; 8 bases line up with TRBD1. CDR3: CASSPRQGPSYEQYF. The CDR3 bases are TGTGCCAGCAGCCCCCGACAGGGGCCCTCCTACGAGCAGTACTTC.